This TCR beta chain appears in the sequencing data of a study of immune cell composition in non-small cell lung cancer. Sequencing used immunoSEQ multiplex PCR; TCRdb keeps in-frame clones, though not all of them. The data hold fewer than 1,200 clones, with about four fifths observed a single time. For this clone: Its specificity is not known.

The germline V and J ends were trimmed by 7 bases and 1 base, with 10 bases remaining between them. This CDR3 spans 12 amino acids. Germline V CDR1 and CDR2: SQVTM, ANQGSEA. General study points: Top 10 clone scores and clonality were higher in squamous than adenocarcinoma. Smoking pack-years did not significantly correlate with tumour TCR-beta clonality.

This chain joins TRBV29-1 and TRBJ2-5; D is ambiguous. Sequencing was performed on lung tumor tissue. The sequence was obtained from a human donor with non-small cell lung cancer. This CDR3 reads CSGRVSQETQYF. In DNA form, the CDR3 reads TGCAGCGGCCGGGTCTCCCAAGAGACCCAGTACTTC.